This TCR beta chain was identified during a study of CD8+ T cells in alopecia areata. Study conclusions and caveats: Shared TCR sequences were less clear between patients than in mice, possibly partly from HLA diversity.

As the sequencing template, cDNA was produced by extracting RNA and reverse transcribing it. Sequenced by immunoSEQ multiplex PCR; TCRdb stores in-frame clones only, minus some. Among approximately 150,000 clones, 45% to 60% were seen once, and the ten largest hold more than 6.5%. The CDR3 contains 16 residues. Germline V lookup: CDR1 SEHNR, CDR2 FQNEAQ (reference sequence). The V segment lost 5 bases and the J segment 5 bases; nucleotides outside the gene matches: 14. This clone showed up just once. Its antigen is unknown. This chain uses TRBV7-9 with TRBJ2-5, with 7 bases fitting TRBD1. Sequencing was performed on CD4+ T cells sorted from blood. The receptor was derived from a human donor with alopecia areata. The CDR3 loop is CASSTSTGRGEETQYF. CDR3 DNA sequence: TGTGCCAGCAGCACATCGACAGGGCGAGGAGAGGAGACCCAGTACTTC.